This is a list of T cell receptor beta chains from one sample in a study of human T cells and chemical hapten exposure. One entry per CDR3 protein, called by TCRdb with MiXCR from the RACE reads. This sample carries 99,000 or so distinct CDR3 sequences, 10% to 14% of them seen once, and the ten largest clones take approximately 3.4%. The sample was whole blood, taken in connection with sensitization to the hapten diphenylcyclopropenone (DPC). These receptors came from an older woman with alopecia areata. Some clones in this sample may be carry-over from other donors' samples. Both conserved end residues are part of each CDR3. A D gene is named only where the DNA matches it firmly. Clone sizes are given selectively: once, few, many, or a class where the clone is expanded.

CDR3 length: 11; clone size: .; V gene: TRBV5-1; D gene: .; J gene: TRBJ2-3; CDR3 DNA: TGCGCCAGCCGGCGGTCGGATACGCAGTATTTT; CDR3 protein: CASRRSDTQYF
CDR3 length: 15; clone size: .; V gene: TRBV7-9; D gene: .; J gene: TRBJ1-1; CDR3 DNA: TGTGCCAGCAGCCCACCGTGGTTCGGGGCGACTGAAGCTTTCTTT; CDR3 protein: CASSPPWFGATEAFF
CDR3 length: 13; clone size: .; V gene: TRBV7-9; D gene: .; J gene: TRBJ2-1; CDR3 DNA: TGTGCCAGCAGCTTAGCATCGGGGTCTCAGCAGTTCTTC; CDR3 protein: CASSLASGSQQFF
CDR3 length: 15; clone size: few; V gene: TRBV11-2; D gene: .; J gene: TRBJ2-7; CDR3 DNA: TGTGCCAGCAGCTTAAGTCGCCTAGGTAGCTACGAGCAGTACTTC; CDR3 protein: CASSLSRLGSYEQYF
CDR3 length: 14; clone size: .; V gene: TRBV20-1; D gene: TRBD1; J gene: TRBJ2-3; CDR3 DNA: TGCAGTGCACGGACAGGGCTTAGCACAGATACGCAGTATTTT; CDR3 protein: CSARTGLSTDTQYF
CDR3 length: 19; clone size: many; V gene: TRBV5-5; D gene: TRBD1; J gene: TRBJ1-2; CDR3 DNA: TGTGCCAGCAGCTACGCCGGTTTCGGGACAGGGGTGTATGGCTATGGCTACACCTTC; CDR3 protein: CASSYAGFGTGVYGYGYTF
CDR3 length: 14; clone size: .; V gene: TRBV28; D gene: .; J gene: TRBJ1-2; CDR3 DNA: TGTGCCAGCAGTTTTCCGGGCAGAAACTATGGCTACACCTTC; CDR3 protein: CASSFPGRNYGYTF
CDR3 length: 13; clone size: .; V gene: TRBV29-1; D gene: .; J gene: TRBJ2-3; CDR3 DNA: TGCAGCGTGGGGACGACAGTCTACGATACGCAGTATTTT; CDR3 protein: CSVGTTVYDTQYF
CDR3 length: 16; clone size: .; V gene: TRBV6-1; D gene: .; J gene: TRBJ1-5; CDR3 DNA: TGTGCCAGCATACCAGAGGGCCAGTATAGCAATCAGCCCCAGCATTTT; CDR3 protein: CASIPEGQYSNQPQHF
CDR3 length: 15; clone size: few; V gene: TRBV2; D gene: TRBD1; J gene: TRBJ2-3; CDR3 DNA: TGTGCCAGCAGGAAGGGACAGGGAAACACAGATACGCAGTATTTT; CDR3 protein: CASRKGQGNTDTQYF
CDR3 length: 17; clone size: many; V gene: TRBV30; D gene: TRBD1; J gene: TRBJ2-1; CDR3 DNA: TGTGCCTGGAGTCAGTTATCGCCGGGACAGGGGTACAAGGAGCAGTTCTTC; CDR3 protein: CAWSQLSPGQGYKEQFF
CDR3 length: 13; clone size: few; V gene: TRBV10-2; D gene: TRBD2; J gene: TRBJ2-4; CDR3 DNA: TGCGCCAGCAGTGAGCGGGGGGAAAACATTCAGTACTTC; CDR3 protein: CASSERGENIQYF
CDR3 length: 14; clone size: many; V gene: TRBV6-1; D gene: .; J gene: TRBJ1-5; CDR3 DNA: TGTGCCAGCAGTGAATGGTTGATGGATCAGCCCCAGCATTTT; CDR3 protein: CASSEWLMDQPQHF
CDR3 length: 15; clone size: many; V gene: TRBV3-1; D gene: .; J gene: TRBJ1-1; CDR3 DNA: TGTGCCAGCAGCCACAACAGGAATATAAACACTGAAGCTTTCTTT; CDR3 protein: CASSHNRNINTEAFF
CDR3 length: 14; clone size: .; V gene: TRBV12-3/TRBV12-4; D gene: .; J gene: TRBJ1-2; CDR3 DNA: TGTGCCAGCACCCCGAGTGTAGGGGGGGAAGGCTACACCTTC; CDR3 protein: CASTPSVGGEGYTF
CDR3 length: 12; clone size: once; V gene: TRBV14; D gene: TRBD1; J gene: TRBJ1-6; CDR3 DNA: TGTGCCAGCAGCGCACAGGGGGCAACCCTCCACTTT; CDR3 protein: CASSAQGATLHF
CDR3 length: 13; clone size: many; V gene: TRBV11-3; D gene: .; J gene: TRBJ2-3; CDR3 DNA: TGTGCCAGCAGCTTACCAGGGTCCAGCACGCAGTATTTT; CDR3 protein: CASSLPGSSTQYF
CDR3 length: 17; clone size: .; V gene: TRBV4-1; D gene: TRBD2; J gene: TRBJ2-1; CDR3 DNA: TGCGCCAGCAGCCAAGGGCCCGGGACTAGCAGCTACAATGAGCAGTTCTTC; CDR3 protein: CASSQGPGTSSYNEQFF
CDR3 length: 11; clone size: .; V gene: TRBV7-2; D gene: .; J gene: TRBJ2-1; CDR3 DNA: TGTGCCAGCAGCTTAGCGCCTGAGCAGTTCTTC; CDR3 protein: CASSLAPEQFF
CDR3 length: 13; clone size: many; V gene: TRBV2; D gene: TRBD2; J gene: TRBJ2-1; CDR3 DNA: TGTGCCAGCAGAAGGACTAGCAGCAATGAGCAGTTCTTC; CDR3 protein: CASRRTSSNEQFF
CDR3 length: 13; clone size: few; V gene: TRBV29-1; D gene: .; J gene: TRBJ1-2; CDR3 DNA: TGCAGCGTCCTACGGGGCGCGGCCTATGGCTACACCTTC; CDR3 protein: CSVLRGAAYGYTF
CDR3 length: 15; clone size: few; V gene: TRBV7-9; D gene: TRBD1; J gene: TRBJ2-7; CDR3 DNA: TGTGCCAGCAGCTCAGGACAGGGGTTTGACTACGAGCAGTACTTC; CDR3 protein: CASSSGQGFDYEQYF
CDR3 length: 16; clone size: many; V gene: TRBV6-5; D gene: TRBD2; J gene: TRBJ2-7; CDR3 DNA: TGTGCCAGCAGTTACGGTCGACTAGCGGGGGCCTACGAGCAGTACTTC; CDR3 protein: CASSYGRLAGAYEQYF
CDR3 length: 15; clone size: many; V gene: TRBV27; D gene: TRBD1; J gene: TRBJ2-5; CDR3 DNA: TGTGCCAGCAGTGGACAGGGGGCGCTTGAGGAGACCCAGTACTTC; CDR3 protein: CASSGQGALEETQYF
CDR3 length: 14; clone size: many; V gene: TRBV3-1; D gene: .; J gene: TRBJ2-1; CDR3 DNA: TGTGCCAGCAAACAGGGCCCCTACTACAATGAGCAGTTCTTC; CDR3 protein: CASKQGPYYNEQFF
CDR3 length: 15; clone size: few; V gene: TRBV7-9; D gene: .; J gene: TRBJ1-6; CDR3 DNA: TGTGCCAGCAGCTTAGGGGACTCCAATTATTCACCCCTCCACTTT; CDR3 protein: CASSLGDSNYSPLHF
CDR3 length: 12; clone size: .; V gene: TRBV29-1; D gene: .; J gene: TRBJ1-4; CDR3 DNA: TGCAGCGCAAGGGATGTCGGAGAAAAACTGTTTTTT; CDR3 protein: CSARDVGEKLFF
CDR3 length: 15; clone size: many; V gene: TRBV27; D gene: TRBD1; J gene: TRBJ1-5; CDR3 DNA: TGTGCCAGCGGACAGGGGGCCTGGAGCAATCAGCCCCAGCATTTT; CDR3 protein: CASGQGAWSNQPQHF
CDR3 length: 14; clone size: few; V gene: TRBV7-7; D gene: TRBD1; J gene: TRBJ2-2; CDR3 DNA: TGTGCTTCAACAGGGGGCGTTAGCACCGGGGAGCTGTTTTTT; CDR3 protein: CASTGGVSTGELFF
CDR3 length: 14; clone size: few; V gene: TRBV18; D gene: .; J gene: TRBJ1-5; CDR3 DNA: TGTGCCAGCTCTTCAGGGGCCATCGGGGAATCCCAGCATTTT; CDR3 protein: CASSSGAIGESQHF
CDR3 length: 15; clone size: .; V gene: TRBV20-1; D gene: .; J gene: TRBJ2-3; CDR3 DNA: TGCAGTGCTAGAGATGCGGGGATTAGCACAGATACGCAGTATTTT; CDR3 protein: CSARDAGISTDTQYF
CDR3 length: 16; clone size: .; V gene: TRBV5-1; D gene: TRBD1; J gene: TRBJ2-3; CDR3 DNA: TGCGCCAGCAGCTGGGGGACAGGGCCTAGCACAGATACGCAGTATTTT; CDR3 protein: CASSWGTGPSTDTQYF
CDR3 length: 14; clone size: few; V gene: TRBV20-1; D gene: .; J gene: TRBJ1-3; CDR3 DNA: TGCAGTGCTAGAGCCTACAGCTCTGGAAACACCATATATTTT; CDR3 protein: CSARAYSSGNTIYF
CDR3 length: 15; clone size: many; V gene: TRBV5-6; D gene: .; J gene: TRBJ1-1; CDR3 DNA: TGTGCCAGCAGCCCTGGATATCTGGCGAACACTGAAGCTTTCTTT; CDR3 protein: CASSPGYLANTEAFF
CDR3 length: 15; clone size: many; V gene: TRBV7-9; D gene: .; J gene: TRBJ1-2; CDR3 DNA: TGTGCCAAGCGGATGGAAACAGAACAGACCTATGGCTACACCTTC; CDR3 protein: CAKRMETEQTYGYTF
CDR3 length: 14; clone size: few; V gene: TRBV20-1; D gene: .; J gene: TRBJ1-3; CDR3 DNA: TGCAGTGCTTCTTGGGTTAGCTCTGGAAACACCATATATTTT; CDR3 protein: CSASWVSSGNTIYF
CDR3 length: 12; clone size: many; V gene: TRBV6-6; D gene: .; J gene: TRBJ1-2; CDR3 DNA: TGTGCCAGCAAACTGACAGTCGGTGGCTACACCTTC; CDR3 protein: CASKLTVGGYTF
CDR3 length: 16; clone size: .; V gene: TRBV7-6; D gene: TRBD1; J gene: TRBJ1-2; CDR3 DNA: TGTGCCAGCAGCTTAGAGGCAGGGGGAGCTAACTATGGCTACACCTTC; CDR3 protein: CASSLEAGGANYGYTF
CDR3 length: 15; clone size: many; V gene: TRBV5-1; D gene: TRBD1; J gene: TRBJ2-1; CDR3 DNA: TGCGCCAGCAGCTCCGGGACAGTCCACTACAATGAGCAGTTCTTC; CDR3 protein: CASSSGTVHYNEQFF
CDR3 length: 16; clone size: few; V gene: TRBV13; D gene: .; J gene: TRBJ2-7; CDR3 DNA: TGTGCCAGCAGCTTAGGCGCGGCCTCCTATTTGGGCGAGCAGTACTTC; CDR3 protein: CASSLGAASYLGEQYF
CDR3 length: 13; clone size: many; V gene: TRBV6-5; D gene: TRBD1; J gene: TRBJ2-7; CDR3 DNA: TGTGCCAGCAGTTACTTCGGACAGGACGAGCAGTACTTC; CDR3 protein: CASSYFGQDEQYF
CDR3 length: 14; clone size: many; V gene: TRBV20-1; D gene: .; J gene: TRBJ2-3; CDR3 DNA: TGCAGTGCTAGTGTGGGGCAAGGCACAGATACGCAGTATTTT; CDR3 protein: CSASVGQGTDTQYF
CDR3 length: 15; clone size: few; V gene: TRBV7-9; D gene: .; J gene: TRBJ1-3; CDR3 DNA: TGTGCCAGCAGCCAACAGGGACCACCCGGAAACACCATATATTTT; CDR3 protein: CASSQQGPPGNTIYF
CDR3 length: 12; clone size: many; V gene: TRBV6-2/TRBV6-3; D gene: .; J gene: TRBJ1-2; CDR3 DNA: TGTGCCAGCAGTTGGACAGTCTATGGCTACACCTTC; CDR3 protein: CASSWTVYGYTF
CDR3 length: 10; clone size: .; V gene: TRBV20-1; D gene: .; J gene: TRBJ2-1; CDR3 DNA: TGCAGTGCTTCCAGGGTTGAGCAGTTCTTC; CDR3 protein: CSASRVEQFF
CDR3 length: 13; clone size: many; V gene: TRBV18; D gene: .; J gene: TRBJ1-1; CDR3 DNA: TGTGCCAGCTCCGCGGGGAGGAACACTGAAGCTTTCTTT; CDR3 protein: CASSAGRNTEAFF
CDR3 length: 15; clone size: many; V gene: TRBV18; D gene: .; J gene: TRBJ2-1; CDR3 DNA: TGTGCCAGCTCACTAGGCCAGTCCTACAACAATGAGCAGTTCTTC; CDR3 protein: CASSLGQSYNNEQFF
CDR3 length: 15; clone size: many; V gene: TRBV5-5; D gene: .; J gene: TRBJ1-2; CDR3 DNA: TGTGCCAGCAGCTTGGTGTGGGAGACAAACTATGGCTACACCTTC; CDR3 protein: CASSLVWETNYGYTF
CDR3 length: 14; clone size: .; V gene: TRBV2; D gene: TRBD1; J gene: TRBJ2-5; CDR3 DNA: TGTGCCAGCTCACAGACAGGGATAGTGGAGACCCAGTACTTC; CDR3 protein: CASSQTGIVETQYF
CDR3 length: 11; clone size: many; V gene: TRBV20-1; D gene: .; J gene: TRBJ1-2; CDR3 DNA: TGCAGTGCTAGAGTCCCCAATGGCTACACCTTC; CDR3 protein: CSARVPNGYTF
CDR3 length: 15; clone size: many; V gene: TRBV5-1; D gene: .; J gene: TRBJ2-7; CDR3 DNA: TGCGCCAGCAGCCCCGCAAACCGGGACCAATCCGAGCAGTACTTC; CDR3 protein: CASSPANRDQSEQYF
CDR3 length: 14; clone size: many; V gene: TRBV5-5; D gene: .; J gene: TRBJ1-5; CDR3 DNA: TGTGCCAGCAGCTCCGGACCTAGAAATCAGCCCCAGCATTTT; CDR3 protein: CASSSGPRNQPQHF
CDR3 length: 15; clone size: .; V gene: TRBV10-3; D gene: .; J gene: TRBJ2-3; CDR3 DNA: TGTGCCATCAGTGAGGGATCGCAGTCTTCAGATACGCAGTATTTT; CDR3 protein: CAISEGSQSSDTQYF
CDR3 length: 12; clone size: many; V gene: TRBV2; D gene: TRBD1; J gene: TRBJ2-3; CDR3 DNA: TGTGCCAGCAGGACAGGGACAGATACGCAGTATTTT; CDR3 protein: CASRTGTDTQYF
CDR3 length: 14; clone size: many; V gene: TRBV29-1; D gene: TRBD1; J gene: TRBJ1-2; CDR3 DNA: TGCAGCGTTGCTGACAGGGGATATAACTATGGCTACACCTTC; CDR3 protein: CSVADRGYNYGYTF
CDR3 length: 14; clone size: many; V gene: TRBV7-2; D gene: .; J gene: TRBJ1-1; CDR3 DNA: TGTGCCAGCAGCGAGATGAGGGTGGCCACTGAAGCTTTCTTT; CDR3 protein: CASSEMRVATEAFF
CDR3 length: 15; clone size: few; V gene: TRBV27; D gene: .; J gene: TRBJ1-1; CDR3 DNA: TGTGCCAGCAGTTTGATCGGGGGTCTCAACACTGAAGCTTTCTTT; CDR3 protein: CASSLIGGLNTEAFF
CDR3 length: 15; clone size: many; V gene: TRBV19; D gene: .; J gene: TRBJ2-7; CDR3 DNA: TGTGCCAGTAGTAGAGCGGGCCTACCCTCCTACGAGCAGTACTTC; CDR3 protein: CASSRAGLPSYEQYF
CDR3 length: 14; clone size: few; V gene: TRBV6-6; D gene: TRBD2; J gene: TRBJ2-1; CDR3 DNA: TGTGCCAGCGGCGTAGCGGGGCGGTACAATGAGCAGTTCTTC; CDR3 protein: CASGVAGRYNEQFF
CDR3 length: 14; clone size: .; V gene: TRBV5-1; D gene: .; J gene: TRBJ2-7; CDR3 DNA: TGCGCCAGCAGCTTCCAGGGTTCGGCGGGGGAGCAGTACTTC; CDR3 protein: CASSFQGSAGEQYF